Below are 26 T cell receptor beta chains sequenced from a single sample in a study of control samples from healthy donors and cancer patients (TCRdb year 2020). Libraries were built with the immunoSEQ multiplex PCR assay. Not all clones reach the TCRdb copy of this immuneACCESS table, which keeps in-frame sequences only. Checked studies attribute under half of the gap to unresolved V genes and leave the rest unexplained. This sample is represented by around 70,000 clones; 83% of them were singletons. Around 14% of the sample goes to the ten largest clones. The sample was blood. All receptors derive from a man aged 60 to 69 in good health.

V gene TRBV28 combines with J gene TRBJ2-1; a weak D match, TRBD2 (5 bases). V dropped 8 bases and J dropped 5 bases, with 13 bases sitting between them. Germline loops: CDR1 MDHEN, CDR2 SYDVKM. This CDR3 is built from 13 residues. CDR3: CASQLPGNNEQFF. In nucleotides, the CDR3 is TGTGCCAGCCAACTACCGGGAAACAATGAGCAGTTCTTC.

The count of this clone is one. V is TRBV7-2 and J is TRBJ1-5; unclear D gene. The CDR3 has 15 amino acids. CDR1 is SGHTA and CDR2 is FQGNSA in the germline V gene. V lost 1 base and J 7 bases, leaving 14 bases between the germline ends. In DNA form, the CDR3 reads TGTGCCAGCAGCTTAGGGGTGGATTCAGGACAGCCCCAGCATTTT. Its translation is CASSLGVDSGQPQHF.

The chain uses TRBV11-2 and TRBJ2-1; D is unresolved. This CDR3 is built from 15 residues. The germline V gene encodes CDR1 SGHAT and CDR2 FQNNGV. V lost 5 bases, J lost 4 bases, and 15 bases lay in between. The CDR3 loop is CASSPPSAGYNEQFF. The CDR3 DNA is TGTGCCAGCAGCCCCCCGTCAGCTGGGTACAATGAGCAGTTCTTC.

The chain uses TRBV5-5 and TRBJ1-6; D remains unclear. The CDR3 is 13 amino acids. Germline CDR1 is SGHKS and CDR2 is YYEKEE (reference sequence). V was clipped by 1 base and J by 5 bases, with 4 bases between them. The CDR3 DNA reads as TGTGCCAGCAGCTTGACAGATAATTCACCCCTCCACTTT. The encoded protein is CASSLTDNSPLHF. Supplemented by reference TRBV5-5 and TRBJ1-6, the full variable domain reads DAGVTQSPTHLIKTRGQQVTLRCSPISGHKSVSWYQQVLGQGPQFIFQYYEKEERGRGNFPDRFSARQFPNYSSELNVNALLLGDSALYLCASSLTDNSPLHFGNGTRLTVT.

This chain connects TRBV29-1 to TRBJ1-1, with D possibly matching TRBD1 (6 bases). This CDR3 is 13 amino acids long. CDR1 is SQVTM and CDR2 is ANQGSEA in the germline V gene. Trimming removed 3 bases from V and 4 bases from J, with 12 bases in between. The CDR3 sequence: CSVETGTTTEAFF. The CDR3 DNA reads as TGCAGCGTTGAGACCGGGACAACCACTGAAGCTTTCTTT. Supplemented by reference TRBV29-1 and TRBJ1-1, the full variable domain reads SAVISQKPSRDICQRGTSLTIQCQVDSQVTMMFWYRQQPGQSLTLIATANQGSEATYESGFVIDKFPISRPNLTFSTLTVSNMSPEDSSIYLCSVETGTTTEAFFGQGTRLTVV.

The V gene is TRBV7-3, the J gene TRBJ2-5, with D uncertain. The CDR3 spans 13 residues. V was clipped by 3 bases and J by 1 base, with 6 bases between them. Germline assignment: CDR1 SGHTA and CDR2 FQGTGA. As DNA, the CDR3 is TGTGCCAGCAGCTTTAGGGTCCAAGAGACCCAGTACTTC. Its protein is CASSFRVQETQYF.

This clone has only one observation. The chain employs TRBV6-1 and TRBJ1-5; unclear D gene. Germline V lookup: CDR1 MNHNS, CDR2 SASEGT. There are 15 residues in the CDR3. The ends were cut back, 2 bases at V and 0 bases at J, with 8 bases in the middle. CDR3 in amino acids: CASSERDYSNQPQHF. CDR3 sequence (DNA): TGTGCCAGCAGTGAACGTGATTATAGCAATCAGCCCCAGCATTTT.

The chain links TRBV2 to TRBJ1-1; no reliable D call. Trimming stripped 7 bases from V and 0 bases from J, with 12 bases between. From germline, CDR1 is SNHLY and CDR2 FYNNEI. This CDR3 is 14 amino acids long. This chain's CDR3 is CASIREGVNTEAFF. In nucleotides, the CDR3 is TGTGCCAGCATTCGGGAAGGAGTGAACACTGAAGCTTTCTTT.

The chain recombines TRBV7-2 with TRBJ1-2; D call uncertain. V was clipped by 0 bases and J by 0 bases, with 8 bases between them. Germline V gene lookup returns CDR1 SGHTA and CDR2 FQGNSA. This CDR3 region has 15 residues. CDR3 protein: CASSLAPGTNYGYTF. The CDR3 DNA reads TGTGCCAGCAGCTTAGCCCCCGGGACTAACTATGGCTACACCTTC.

V is TRBV15 and J is TRBJ2-5, with D uncertain. Germline V gene lookup returns CDR1 LNHNV and CDR2 YYDKDF (reference sequence). The CDR3 length is 13 residues. Trimming stripped 0 bases from V and 5 bases from J, with 7 bases between. The CDR3 DNA sequence: TGTGCCACCAGCAGAGATCTTTTGGAGACCCAGTACTTC. Amino acids: CATSRDLLETQYF.

With respect to this clone: Other DNA sequences of this sample code for an identical CDR3. The gene calls are TRBV18 and TRBJ1-1, with D unresolved. Trimming left V 3 bases short and J 0 bases short, with 5 bases between. Germline V gives CDR1 KGHSH, CDR2 LQKENI. The CDR3 spans 13 residues. The CDR3 DNA follows: TGTGCCAGCTCACCTGGAGTGAACACTGAAGCTTTCTTT. Protein sequence: CASSPGVNTEAFF.

The rearrangement uses TRBV7-9 and TRBJ1-5, with unresolved D. The CDR3 has 15 residues. V lost 1 base, J lost 2 bases, and 9 bases lay in between. The germline gives CDR1 SEHNR, CDR2 FQNEAQ (reference sequence). The CDR3 protein is CASSLGVGGNQPQHF. The DNA of the CDR3 is TGTGCCAGCAGCTTAGGAGTCGGAGGCAATCAGCCCCAGCATTTT.

The chain carries TRBV3-1 (or the pseudogene TRBV3-2) and TRBJ2-7; D gene ambiguous. Trimming pared 4 bases from V and 6 bases from J, leaving 7 bases between. This CDR3 contains 11 residues. Germline CDR1 is LGHDT and CDR2 is YNNKEL (reference sequence). This CDR3 reads CASSLLGEQYF. The CDR3 DNA sequence: TGTGCCAGCAGCCTCCTCGGCGAGCAGTACTTC.

This clone was found a few times. This chain links TRBV7-2 with TRBJ1-5; weak D call: TRBD1 (5 bases). CDR1 SGHTA and CDR2 FQGNSA come from the germline V gene. Trimming stripped 5 bases from V and 3 bases from J, with 14 bases between. The CDR3 runs 15 residues. The DNA of the CDR3 is TGTGCCAGCAGCCTTTGGGGGGGTAACAATCAGCCCCAGCATTTT. This encodes CASSLWGGNNQPQHF.

This chain uses TRBV6-5 with TRBJ2-7, with D unresolved. The CDR3 runs to 14 residues. From germline, CDR1 is MNHEY and CDR2 SVGAGI. The ends were cut back, 5 bases at V and 6 bases at J, with 17 bases in the middle. The CDR3 nucleotides are TGTGCCAGCAGTCCGGTTTTAGGGAAGAGCGAGCAGTACTTC. Amino acid sequence: CASSPVLGKSEQYF.

The V and J genes are TRBV15 and TRBJ1-3; no definite D call. This CDR3 contains 15 residues. CDR1 and CDR2 (germline): LNHNV, YYDKDF (reference sequence). The V gene lost 1 base and the J gene lost 0 bases, with 7 bases spanning the gap. This chain's CDR3 is CATSRGQHSGNTIYF. The CDR3 DNA follows: TGTGCCACCAGCAGAGGACAACACTCTGGAAACACCATATATTTT.

The count of this clone is one. Other DNA sequences in the sample encode the same CDR3. The V call is TRBV10-3, the J call TRBJ2-5; D gene unclear. V dropped 2 bases and J dropped 5 bases, with 3 bases sitting between them. From germline, CDR1 is ENHRY and CDR2 SYGVKD. CDR3 size: 11 residues. The CDR3 DNA is TGTGCCATCAGTGAGCAGGAGACCCAGTACTTC. This gives the protein CAISEQETQYF.

The J gene is TRBJ1-5, the V gene TRBV28; no definite D call. V was cut by 7 bases and J by 1 base, with 14 bases left in between. Germline CDR1 and CDR2: MDHEN and SYDVKM. The CDR3 is 15 amino acids. This chain's CDR3 is CASIKQRMSNQPQHF. DNA for the CDR3: TGTGCCAGCATTAAACAGCGGATGAGCAATCAGCCCCAGCATTTT.

The chain has TRBV6-6 and TRBJ2-7, with 8 bases fitting TRBD1. V lost 2 bases to trimming and J lost 4 bases; unmatched junction nucleotides: 1. Germline V gives CDR1 MNHNY, CDR2 SVGAGI (reference sequence). This CDR3 is 13 amino acids long. The CDR3 DNA reads TGTGCCAGCAGTTACGGGACAGGATACGAGCAGTACTTC. Protein: CASSYGTGYEQYF.

The chain joins TRBV2 to TRBJ2-7, with D possibly matching TRBD2 (6 bases). This CDR3 comprises 12 residues. CDR1 SNHLY and CDR2 FYNNEI come from the germline V gene. Trimming shortened V by 6 bases and J by 4 bases, and 10 bases separated the two germline ends. The DNA of the CDR3 is TGTGCCAGCAGACCGGGACTGTACGAGCAGTACTTC. Amino acid sequence: CASRPGLYEQYF. Looking up the rest from reference TRBV2 and TRBJ2-7 gives the full variable domain: EPEVTQTPSHQVTQMGQEVILRCVPISNHLYFYWYRQILGQKVEFLVSFYNNEISEKSEIFDDQFSVERPDGSNFTLKIRSTKLEDSAMYFCASRPGLYEQYFGPGTRLTVT.

The chain joins TRBV7-9 to TRBJ2-3, with unresolved D. V lost 4 bases to trimming and J lost 4 bases, with 9 bases between them. Germline V gene sequence: CDR1 SEHNR, CDR2 FQNEAQ (reference sequence). The CDR3 runs 13 residues. CDR3 nucleotides: TGTGCCAGCAGCTCTCAATTTTCAGATACGCAGTATTTT. It is translated as CASSSQFSDTQYF.

This rearrangement joins TRBV7-9 to TRBJ2-1; 10 nucleotides agree with TRBD1. This CDR3 region has 15 residues. Germline V gene sequence: CDR1 SEHNR, CDR2 FQNEAQ (reference sequence). V trimming: 5 bases; J trimming: 9 bases; junction bases outside the gene matches: 10. The CDR3: CASSAGTGAAAEQFF. The DNA for the CDR3 is TGTGCCAGCAGCGCGGGGACAGGGGCCGCGGCTGAGCAGTTCTTC.

The V call is TRBV15, the J call TRBJ1-4; no definite D call. This CDR3 has 15 amino acids. Per the germline V gene, CDR1 is LNHNV and CDR2 is YYDKDF (reference sequence). V was clipped by 4 bases and J by 4 bases, with 13 bases between them. CDR3 region: CATSKRARFNEKLFF. CDR3 sequence (DNA): TGTGCCACCAGCAAGAGGGCCAGATTTAATGAAAAACTGTTTTTT.

The chain couples TRBV4-3 to TRBJ2-7; D gene unclear. Germline V gene lookup returns CDR1 LGHNA and CDR2 YSLEER. Trimming left V 0 bases short and J 4 bases short, with 7 bases between. The CDR3 sequence is 13 residues long. For the CDR3, the DNA is TGCGCCAGCAGCCAAGATCCCGATTACGAGCAGTACTTC. Amino acid sequence: CASSQDPDYEQYF.

The V gene is TRBV7-6, the J gene TRBJ1-1, with a tentative D call TRBD1 (5 bases). V was cut by 4 bases and J by 4 bases, with 10 bases left in between. CDR1 is SGHVS and CDR2 is FNYEAQ in the germline V gene. The CDR3 runs to 13 residues. In nucleotides, the CDR3 is TGTGCCAGCAGCTCGGAGACAGCCACTGAAGCTTTCTTT. Encoded protein: CASSSETATEAFF.

This clone was found once. V and J are TRBV27 and TRBJ1-2; D not certain. The V end lost 8 bases, the J end lost 1 base, and 17 bases lay between the germline ends. CDR3 size: 15 residues. From germline, CDR1 is MNHEY and CDR2 SMNVEV (reference sequence). The CDR3 loop is CASCRTGANNYGYTF. CDR3 nucleotide sequence: TGTGCCAGCTGCCGGACGGGAGCTAATAACTATGGCTACACCTTC.